The 13 T cell receptor beta chains below all came from one sample that was sequenced in a study of T cell repertoires in cytomegalovirus infection. TCRdb processed the reads anew with MiXCR; each CDR3 protein has one entry. In the table there are 97,000 or so distinct CDR3 sequences, about 15% of which are singletons. The sample taken for sequencing was PBMCs. These TCRs come from a human donor in good health (CMV status not recorded). Some clones in this sample may be carry-over from other donors' samples.

The chain uses TRBV5-1 and TRBJ1-1, with D unresolved. Trimming took 0 bases from V and 1 from J, leaving 7 bases between them. This CDR3 comprises 14 residues. Germline CDR1 is SGHRS and CDR2 is YFSETQ. The CDR3 nucleotides read TGCGCCAGCAGCTTGGAAGGTGGGAACACTGAAGCTTTCTTT. It specifies CASSLEGGNTEAFF.

This clonotype was seen at least ten times. The chain joins TRBV7-8 to TRBJ1-1; 9 nucleotides agree with TRBD1. The CDR3 totals 15 residues. Losses at the gene ends were 4 bases for V and 3 bases for J; bases not matched to a gene: 6. Germline values: CDR1 SGHVS, CDR2 FQNEAQ. The CDR3 loop reads CASSSNRGLDTEAFF. The CDR3 nucleotides read TGTGCCAGCAGCTCTAACAGGGGGCTGGACACTGAAGCTTTCTTT.

About this clonotype itself: A read error may be the cause here, since a much bigger clone is one base away. The genes are TRBV20-1 and TRBJ2-5; tentatively, D is TRBD1 (6 bases). The CDR3 contains 15 residues. Germline V gene data show CDR1 as DFQATT and CDR2 as SNEGSKA (reference sequence). For the CDR3, the DNA is TGCAGTGCCCCCGACAGACAGGCGGATCAAGAGACCCATTACTTC. This encodes CSAPDRQADQETHYF.

The J gene is TRBJ2-3, the V gene TRBV7-2; D tentatively fits TRBD1 or TRBD2 (5 bases each). CDR3 length equals 15 residues. Germline V gene sequence: CDR1 SGHTA, CDR2 FQGNSA. V gave up 5 bases and J gave up 6 bases, with 18 bases separating them. CDR3 coding DNA: TGTGCCAGCAGCCCGGGACCCAGCAATGCCGATACGCAGTATTTT. It codes for CASSPGPSNADTQYF.

Concerning this clonotype: A much larger clone sits a single nucleotide away, making a read error possible. This chain joins TRBV11-2 and TRBJ2-3, with D perhaps TRBD2 (5 bases). The V gene lost 4 bases and the J gene lost 4 bases, with 18 bases spanning the gap. Germline CDR1 and CDR2: SGHAT and FQNNGV. The CDR3 covers 16 residues. DNA of the CDR3: TGTGCCAGCAGCTCCTTCAAGGGAGCGTCACCAGATACGCAGTATTTT. It translates to CASSSFKGASPDTQYF.

This clonotype was observed a few times. This chain links TRBV25-1 with TRBJ1-1, with 10 bases identical to TRBD1. This CDR3 contains 16 residues. Germline V lookup: CDR1 MGHDK, CDR2 SYGVNS. J was trimmed by 1 base and V by 4 bases; bases with no gene match: 6. CDR3 loop: CASSVRTGGRNTEAFF. In nucleotides, the CDR3 is TGTGCCAGCAGTGTCCGGACAGGGGGAAGGAACACTGAAGCTTTCTTT.

This clonotype was observed many times. The CDR3 is CASSPDGGGYTF. In DNA form, the CDR3 reads TGTGCCAGCAGCCCAGATGGTGGTGGCTACACCTTC. The rearrangement joins TRBV2 to TRBJ1-2; D is ambiguous. Germline CDR1 reads SNHLY; CDR2 reads FYNNEI. This CDR3 region has 12 residues. Trimming cost V 6 bases and J 7 bases, with 12 bases left between them.

This clonotype was detected a few times. This chain joins TRBV6-2 or TRBV6-3 and TRBJ2-3; D is unclear. Germline-derived CDR1 and CDR2 are MNHEY and SVGEGT. The CDR3 runs to 15 residues. Trimming took 4 bases from V and 2 from J, leaving 13 bases between them. The CDR3 DNA follows: TGTGCCAGCAGTTTGGGCCGCCCCCTCACAGATACGCAGTATTTT. It codes for CASSLGRPLTDTQYF.

The V gene is TRBV5-1, the J gene TRBJ1-4; possibly TRBD1 for D (6 bases). Germline CDR1 is SGHRS and CDR2 is YFSETQ. Trimming took off 3 bases at V and 6 bases at J, with 15 bases between the two ends. This CDR3 is 15 amino acids long. The CDR3 is CASSSKQGGYEKLFF. CDR3 DNA sequence: TGCGCCAGCAGCTCGAAACAGGGAGGATATGAAAAACTGTTTTTT.

Ten or more counts support this clonotype. The V call is TRBV7-2, the J call TRBJ2-3; TRBD2 might be the D (6 bases). Trimming pared 0 bases from V and 6 bases from J, leaving 16 bases between. CDR1 and CDR2 (germline): SGHTA, FQGNSA. This CDR3 contains 16 residues. In DNA, the CDR3 is TGTGCCAGCAGCTTAGCGACGGGACTCTCGGCGGATACGCAGTATTTT. Translation gives CASSLATGLSADTQYF. Complete variable domain (other parts from reference TRBV7-2 and TRBJ2-3): GAGVSQSPSNKVTEKGKDVELRCDPISGHTALYWYRQSLGQGLEFLIYFQGNSAPDKSGLPSDRFSAERTGGSVSTLTIQRTQQEDSAVYLCASSLATGLSADTQYFGPGTRLTVL.

The chain has TRBV30 and TRBJ2-3; D is ambiguous. CDR3 length: 13 residues. Per germline, CDR1 GTSNPN and CDR2 SVGIG (reference sequence). Trimming pared 4 bases from V and 5 bases from J, leaving 13 bases between. As DNA, the CDR3 is TGTGCCTGGACTACGGGTCCGGGAGATACGCAGTATTTT. It yields the protein CAWTTGPGDTQYF.

The CDR3 spells CASSQRGGTQYF. The CDR3 nucleotides are TGTGCCAGCAGCCAAAGGGGGGGCACGCAGTATTTT. V and J are TRBV3-1 and TRBJ2-3; tentatively, D is TRBD2 (7 bases). The CDR3 consists of 12 residues. The germline CDR1 and CDR2 sequences are LGHDT and YNNKEL (reference sequence). The ends were cut back, 2 bases at V and 9 bases at J, with 9 bases in the middle.

This clonotype was observed many times. The rearrangement uses TRBV12-3 or TRBV12-4 and TRBJ1-5; tentative D call: TRBD1 (5 bases). The CDR3 covers 14 residues. Trimming shortened V by 4 bases and J by 1 base, and 8 bases separated the two germline ends. CDR3 in DNA: TGTGCCAGCAGTTCGGACAAGAGCAATCAGCCCCAGCATTTT. Protein: CASSSDKSNQPQHF.